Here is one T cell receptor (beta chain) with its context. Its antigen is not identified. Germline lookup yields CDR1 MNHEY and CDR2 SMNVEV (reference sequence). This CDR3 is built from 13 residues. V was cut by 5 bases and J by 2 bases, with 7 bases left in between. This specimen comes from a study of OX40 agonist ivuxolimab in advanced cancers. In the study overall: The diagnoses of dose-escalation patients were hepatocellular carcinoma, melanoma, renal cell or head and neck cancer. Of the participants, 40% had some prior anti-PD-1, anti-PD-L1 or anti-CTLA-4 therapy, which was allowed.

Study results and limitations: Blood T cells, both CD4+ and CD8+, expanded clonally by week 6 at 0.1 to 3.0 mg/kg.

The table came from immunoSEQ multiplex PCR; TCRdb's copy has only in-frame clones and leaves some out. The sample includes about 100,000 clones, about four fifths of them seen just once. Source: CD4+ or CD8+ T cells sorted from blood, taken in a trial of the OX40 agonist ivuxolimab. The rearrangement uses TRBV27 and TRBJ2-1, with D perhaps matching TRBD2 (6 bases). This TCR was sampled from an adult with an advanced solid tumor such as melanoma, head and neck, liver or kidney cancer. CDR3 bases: TGTGCCAGCAGTACGGGGGCCTACAATGAGCAGTTCTTC. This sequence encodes CASSTGAYNEQFF.